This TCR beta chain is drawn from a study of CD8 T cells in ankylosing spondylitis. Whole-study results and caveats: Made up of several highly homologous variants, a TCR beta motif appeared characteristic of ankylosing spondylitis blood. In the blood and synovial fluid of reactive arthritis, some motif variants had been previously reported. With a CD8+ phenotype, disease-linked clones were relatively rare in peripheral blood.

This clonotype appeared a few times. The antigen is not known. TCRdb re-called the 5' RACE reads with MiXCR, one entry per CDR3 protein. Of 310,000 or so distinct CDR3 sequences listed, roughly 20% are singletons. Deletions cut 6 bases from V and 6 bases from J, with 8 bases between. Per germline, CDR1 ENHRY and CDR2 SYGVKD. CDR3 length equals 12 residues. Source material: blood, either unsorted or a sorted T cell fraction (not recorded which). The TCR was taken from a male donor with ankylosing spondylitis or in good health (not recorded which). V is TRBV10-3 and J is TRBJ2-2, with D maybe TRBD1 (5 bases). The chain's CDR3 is CAISRAAGELFF. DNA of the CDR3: TGTGCCATCAGCAGGGCCGCCGGGGAGCTGTTTTTT.